This T cell receptor beta chain emerged from a study of T cells after yellow fever vaccination. Study details: Each low-cell-number fraction was prepared by means of SMART-Seq v4 Ultra Low Input.

TCRdb analysed the 5' RACE reads with MiXCR anew, one entry per CDR3 protein. The table has some 400,000 distinct CDR3 sequences, approximately 5.7% seen once. V was clipped by 7 bases and J by 3 bases; unmatched bases: 5. This CDR3 region has 13 residues. Germline V gene lookup returns CDR1 SGHRS and CDR2 YFSETQ. Broader study findings: It was a weaker secondary response, yet one that peaked faster, at day 5 versus 15. Shared CD4/CD8 clonotypes were a small share, likely from convergent recombination. Highly abundant clonotypes carried over from the bulk population could end up in FACS-sorted repertoires as contaminants.

Concerning this clonotype itself: The antigen remains unidentified.

The J gene is TRBJ2-7, the V gene TRBV5-1; 9 bases fit TRBD2. Sequencing used PBMCs, obtained 5 days after the yellow fever booster vaccination. This sequence was found in a man between 25 and 39 years old who received the YFV17D yellow fever vaccine. This CDR3 reads CASASGINYEQYF. The CDR3 DNA reads TGCGCCAGCGCTAGCGGGATTAACTACGAGCAGTACTTC.